The 17 T cell receptor beta chains reported below all come from one sample, sequenced in a study of tumor T cells in aggressive B-cell lymphoma (dated by TCRdb to the late 2010s). The library was built by means of the immunoSEQ multiplex PCR assay. TCRdb took over this immuneACCESS table, retaining in-frame rearrangements with V and J assigned. Such tables are incomplete; in checked studies, under half of the missing clones stem from an unresolved V gene, and the remainder is unexplained. The sample profile shows a few thousand clones; 82% of them were found once. The leading ten clones occupy approximately 2.9% of the sample. What was sequenced was tumor tissue. The receptors shown here come from an adult with diffuse large B cell lymphoma.

As regards this clone: The junction and the germline gene differ at one end; a read error may be behind it. V and J are TRBV15 and TRBJ2-1; TRBD1 aligns across 8 bases. Germline V gives CDR1 LNHNV, CDR2 YYDKDF (reference sequence). CDR3 length: 15 amino acids. The CDR3 spells CATSTTGEAFHEQFF. The DNA of the CDR3 is TGTGCCACTAGCACGACAGGGGAGGCATTCCATGAGCAGTTCTTC. The whole variable domain, remainder taken from reference TRBV15 and TRBJ2-1, is DAMVIQNPRYQVTQFGKPVTLSCSQTLNHNVMYWYQQKSSQAPKLLFHYYDKDFNNEADTPDNFQSRRPNTSFCFLDIRSPGLGDTAMYLCATSTTGEAFHEQFFGPGTRLTVL.

This clone turned up a few times. V and J are TRBV4-1 and TRBJ2-2; no definite D call. Trimming left V 0 bases short and J 6 bases short, with 8 bases between. The CDR3 contains 14 residues. Germline V lookup: CDR1 MGHRA, CDR2 YSYEKL. The CDR3 DNA reads as TGCGCCAGCAGCCAAGAGGAGCTGGCCGGGGAGCTGTTTTTT. It specifies CASSQEELAGELFF.

This clone showed up just a few times. This sample also contains other DNA sequences that code for the same CDR3. The V call is TRBV6-5, the J call TRBJ1-1; TRBD1 is a possible D gene (5 bases). The CDR3 sequence is 14 residues long. Germline CDR1 MNHEY, CDR2 SVGAGI. Trimming removed 0 bases from V and 2 bases from J, with 7 bases in between. As DNA, the CDR3 is TGTGCCAGCAGTTACTCGACAGCTAACACTGAAGCTTTCTTT. Protein product: CASSYSTANTEAFF.

The chain couples TRBV30 to TRBJ1-4; tentatively, D is TRBD1 (6 bases). Germline CDR1 and CDR2: GTSNPN and SVGIG (reference sequence). V shed 4 bases and J shed 7 bases, with 10 bases lying between them. The CDR3 totals 12 residues. The CDR3 DNA reads as TGTGCCTGGATGGCAGGGGTTGAAAAACTGTTTTTT. Protein sequence: CAWMAGVEKLFF.

This clone was recorded a few times. The J gene is TRBJ2-3, the V gene TRBV7-2; 7 positions match TRBD2. The length of the CDR3 is 16 residues. Germline values: CDR1 SGHTA, CDR2 FQGNSA. The junction had 5 bases not matched to a gene; V was cut back by 2 bases and J by 0 bases. In DNA form, the CDR3 reads TGTGCCAGCAGCTTACCCAGCGGGGCTAGCACAGATACGCAGTATTTT. The encoded protein is CASSLPSGASTDTQYF.

V usage is TRBV28 and J usage is TRBJ2-2; 10 bases are shared with TRBD2. This CDR3 contains 19 residues. Germline V lookup: CDR1 MDHEN, CDR2 SYDVKM. The trim removed 2 bases at V and 8 bases at J, leaving 17 bases unmatched. Here the CDR3 reads CASSLGLTSGSLPRGELFF. The CDR3 region has the DNA TGTGCCAGCAGTTTAGGTTTGACTAGCGGGTCCCTTCCTCGGGGGGAGCTGTTTTTT. Full variable domain (remainder filled in from reference TRBV28 and TRBJ2-2): DVKVTQSSRYLVKRTGEKVFLECVQDMDHENMFWYRQDPGLGLRLIYFSYDVKMKEKGDIPEGYSVSREKKERFSLILESASTNQTSMYLCASSLGLTSGSLPRGELFFGEGSRLTVL.

The CDR3, as DNA: TGCAGCGCTCAGGGAGGGAGGGAGACCCAGTACTTC. This encodes CSAQGGRETQYF. V usage is TRBV29-1 and J usage is TRBJ2-5; 7 bases agree with TRBD2. J was trimmed by 5 bases and V by 7 bases; bases with no gene match: 7. The CDR3 contains 12 residues. Germline V lookup: CDR1 SQVTM, CDR2 ANQGSEA. The full variable domain, rest sourced from reference TRBV29-1 and TRBJ2-5, is SAVISQKPSRDICQRGTSLTIQCQVDSQVTMMFWYRQQPGQSLTLIATANQGSEATYESGFVIDKFPISRPNLTFSTLTVSNMSPEDSSIYLCSAQGGRETQYFGPGTRLLVL.

The rearrangement joins TRBV5-6 to TRBJ2-7, with D possibly being TRBD1 (6 bases). Trimming took off 4 bases at V and 4 bases at J, with 18 bases between the two ends. The CDR3 is 15 amino acids. Germline values: CDR1 SGHDT, CDR2 YYEEEE. The DNA of the CDR3 is TGTGCCAGCAGCCCCCAGACAGGTTTGAAATACGAGCAGTACTTC. Its translation is CASSPQTGLKYEQYF.

In nucleotides, the CDR3 is TGTGCCAGCAGCCTAGGTAGCGGCGATGAGCAGTTCTTC. Its translation is CASSLGSGDEQFF. The chain links TRBV11-2 to TRBJ2-1, with D perhaps matching TRBD2 (6 bases). This CDR3 contains 13 residues. Germline loops: CDR1 SGHAT, CDR2 FQNNGV. The V gene lost 5 bases and the J gene lost 8 bases, with 13 bases spanning the gap.

The CDR3 DNA reads as TGTGCCAGCAGACGCGGGACAGGGGGCTTGGACTCCCCCACAGATACGCAGTATTTT. Residues: CASRRGTGGLDSPTDTQYF. The rearrangement uses TRBV2 and TRBJ2-3, with 12 bases identical to TRBD1. V lost 6 bases to trimming and J lost 2 bases; unmatched junction nucleotides: 15. Germline lookup yields CDR1 SNHLY and CDR2 FYNNEI. The CDR3 spans 19 residues.

The chain uses TRBV28 and TRBJ2-7; TRBD1 matches at 8 bases. The junction had 16 bases not matched to a gene; V was cut back by 4 bases and J by 2 bases. Germline V gene lookup returns CDR1 MDHEN and CDR2 SYDVKM. This CDR3 spans 18 amino acids. The CDR3 nucleotides are TGTGCCAGCAGTTGGGGACAGGAGTACCGAAGGGGGACCTACGAGCAGTACTTC. It yields the protein CASSWGQEYRRGTYEQYF.

The chain joins TRBV4-2 to TRBJ2-4; perhaps TRBD1 as D (6 bases). Germline CDR1 LGHNA, CDR2 YNFKEQ. The V end lost 2 bases, the J end lost 1 base, and 18 bases lay between the germline ends. The CDR3 extends over 18 amino acids. The CDR3 here is CASSQRSGQGLAKNIQYF. In DNA, the CDR3 is TGTGCCAGCAGCCAACGCTCCGGGCAGGGGTTGGCCAAAAACATTCAGTACTTC.

V and J are TRBV25-1 and TRBJ2-3; TRBD1 is a possible D gene (6 bases). V lost 6 bases, J lost 8 bases, and 18 bases lay in between. Germline V gene sequence: CDR1 MGHDK, CDR2 SYGVNS. The CDR3 is made up of 14 amino acids. CDR3 residues: CASSLEGVPGTQYF. The CDR3, as DNA: TGTGCCAGCAGCCTTGAGGGGGTCCCAGGTACGCAGTATTTT.

The chain employs TRBV15 and TRBJ1-2, with unresolved D. V dropped 0 bases and J dropped 0 bases, with 8 bases sitting between them. CDR1 and CDR2 (germline): LNHNV, YYDKDF (reference sequence). This CDR3 contains 15 residues. Here the CDR3 DNA reads TGTGCCACCAGCAGAGACCCCGGAGCTAACTATGGCTACACCTTC. This encodes CATSRDPGANYGYTF.

The chain joins TRBV9 to TRBJ2-7; 9 nucleotides agree with TRBD1. The CDR3 totals 15 residues. Germline assignment: CDR1 SGDLS and CDR2 YYNGEE. V shed 3 bases and J 2 bases; nucleotides not matched to a gene: 6. CDR3 DNA: TGTGCCAGCAGCGCCTCCGGACAGGGGCCCTACGAGCAGTACTTC. This encodes CASSASGQGPYEQYF. Combining the CDR3 with reference TRBV9 and TRBJ2-7 gives the whole variable domain DSGVTQTPKHLITATGQRVTLRCSPRSGDLSVYWYQQSLDQGLQFLIQYYNGEERAKGNILERFSAQQFPDLHSELNLSSLELGDSALYFCASSASGQGPYEQYFGPGTRLTVT.

The CDR3 region has the DNA TGTGCCAGCAGCTATCGTAGCGGCCACAATGAGCAGTTCTTC. Protein product: CASSYRSGHNEQFF. The J gene is TRBJ2-1, the V gene TRBV7-2; the D gene is possibly TRBD2 (6 bases). CDR3 length: 14 amino acids. Germline CDR1 is SGHTA and CDR2 is FQGNSA. Trimming pared 4 bases from V and 5 bases from J, leaving 12 bases between.

The chain links TRBV10-3 to TRBJ1-2; 7 nucleotides agree with TRBD1. V lost 6 bases and J lost 4; bases outside the gene matches: 5. Per the germline V gene, CDR1 is ENHRY and CDR2 is SYGVKD. The CDR3 loop spans 13 amino acids. CDR3 nucleotide sequence: TGTGCCATCAGCCCGGACAGGATCTATGGCTACACCTTC. Its translation: CAISPDRIYGYTF.